The 5 T cell receptor beta chains below come from one sample, sequenced in a study of blood T cells in healthy people across ages. PCR was performed a second time for about 7 to 11 cycles using a sample-barcoded 5' primer and a J-beta primer mix. TCRdb re-derived calls from the 5' RACE reads in MiXCR, one entry per CDR3 protein. Of 550,000 to 650,000 distinct CDR3 sequences in the sample, about 30% are singletons; the top ten hold about a sixth. The sample comprised blood. Every receptor here comes from a woman aged 80 or over in good health.

The rearrangement joins TRBV3-1 to TRBJ2-3; no definite D call. The CDR3 has 14 amino acids. Germline CDR1 and CDR2: LGHDT and YNNKEL (reference sequence). V shed 3 bases and J shed 3 bases, with 10 bases lying between them. The CDR3 sequence is CASSQDVGTDTQYF. As DNA, the CDR3 is TGTGCCAGCAGCCAGGACGTAGGAACAGATACGCAGTATTTT.

This clonotype was seen at least ten times. This chain links TRBV12-3 or TRBV12-4 with TRBJ2-5; 9 nucleotides match TRBD1. The V segment lost 6 bases and the J segment 4 bases; nucleotides outside the gene matches: 9. This CDR3 comprises 15 residues. CDR3 sequence: CASRFSGTGRETQYF. CDR3 coding DNA: TGTGCCAGCAGATTCTCCGGGACAGGGAGAGAGACCCAGTACTTC.

This rearrangement joins TRBV4-3 to TRBJ1-4; D might be TRBD1 (6 bases). V was cut by 3 bases and J by 2 bases, with 16 bases left in between. This CDR3 is 17 amino acids long. Germline V gene data show CDR1 as LGHNA and CDR2 as YSLEER. The CDR3 region is CASSQGGGGRTNEKLFF. The CDR3 nucleotides are TGCGCCAGCAGCCAGGGCGGGGGGGGCCGGACTAATGAAAAACTGTTTTTT.

This clonotype was counted at least ten times. V and J are TRBV10-3 and TRBJ2-7; D unclear. Trimming left V 4 bases short and J 2 bases short, with 6 bases between. The CDR3 runs 12 residues. Germline V gene sequence: CDR1 ENHRY, CDR2 SYGVKD. The DNA of the CDR3 is TGTGCCATCAGTGGCAATACCTACGAGCAGTACTTC. This codes for CAISGNTYEQYF.

As for this clonotype: A read error may be the cause here, since a much bigger clone is one base away. J is TRBJ2-3 and V is TRBV6-2 or TRBV6-3; 10 positions match TRBD2. The CDR3 is 18 residues long. Germline CDR1 reads MNHEY; CDR2 reads SVGEGT. The V segment lost 6 bases and the J segment 2 bases; nucleotides outside the gene matches: 14. The CDR3 DNA reads TGTGCCAGCAGCCCAAGGTCTAGCGGGGGCCGATACACAGATACGCAGTATTTT. Encoded protein: CASSPRSSGGRYTDTQYF.